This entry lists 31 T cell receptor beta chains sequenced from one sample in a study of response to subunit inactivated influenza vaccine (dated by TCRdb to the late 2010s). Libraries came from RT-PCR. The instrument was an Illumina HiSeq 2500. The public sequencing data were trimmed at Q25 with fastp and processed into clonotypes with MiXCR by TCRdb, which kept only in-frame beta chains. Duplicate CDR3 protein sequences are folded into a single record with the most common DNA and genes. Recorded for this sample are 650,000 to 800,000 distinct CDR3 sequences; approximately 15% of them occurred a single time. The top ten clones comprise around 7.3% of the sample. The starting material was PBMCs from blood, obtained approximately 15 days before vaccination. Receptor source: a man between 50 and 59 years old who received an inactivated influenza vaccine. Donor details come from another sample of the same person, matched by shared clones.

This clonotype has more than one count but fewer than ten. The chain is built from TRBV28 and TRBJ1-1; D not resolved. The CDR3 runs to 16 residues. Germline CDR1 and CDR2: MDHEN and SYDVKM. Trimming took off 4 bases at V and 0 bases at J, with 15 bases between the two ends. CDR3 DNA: TGTGCCAGCAGTTCGCTAGACGGGTCCATGAACACTGAAGCTTTCTTT. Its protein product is CASSSLDGSMNTEAFF.

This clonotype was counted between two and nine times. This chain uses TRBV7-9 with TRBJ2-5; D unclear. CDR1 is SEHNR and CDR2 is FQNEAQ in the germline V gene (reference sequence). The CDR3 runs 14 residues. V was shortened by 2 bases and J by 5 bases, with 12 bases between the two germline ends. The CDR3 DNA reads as TGTGCCAGCAGCTTACGGTCTGGGGTGGAGACCCAGTACTTC. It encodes CASSLRSGVETQYF.

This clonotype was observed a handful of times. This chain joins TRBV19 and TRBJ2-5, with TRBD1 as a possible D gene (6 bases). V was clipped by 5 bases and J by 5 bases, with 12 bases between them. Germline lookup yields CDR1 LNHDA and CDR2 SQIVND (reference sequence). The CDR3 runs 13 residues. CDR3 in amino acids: CASSQGRWETQYF. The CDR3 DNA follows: TGTGCCAGTAGTCAGGGGCGCTGGGAGACCCAGTACTTC.

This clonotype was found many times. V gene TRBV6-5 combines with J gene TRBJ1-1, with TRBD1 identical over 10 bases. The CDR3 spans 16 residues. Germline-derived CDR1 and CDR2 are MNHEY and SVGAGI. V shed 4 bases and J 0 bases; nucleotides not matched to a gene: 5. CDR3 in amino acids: CASSSTGGVVNTEAFF. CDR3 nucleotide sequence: TGTGCCAGCAGTTCGACAGGGGGCGTTGTGAACACTGAAGCTTTCTTT.

CDR3 residues: CSVLGVGGVSSEKLFF. CDR3 nucleotides: TGCAGCGTGCTTGGAGTGGGGGGAGTTTCTAGTGAAAAACTGTTTTTT. V and J are TRBV29-1 and TRBJ1-4; a weak D match, TRBD1 (5 bases). The CDR3 contains 16 residues. Germline CDR1 and CDR2: SQVTM and ANQGSEA. The V and J ends lost 6 bases and 7 bases respectively, with 24 bases between them. The variable domain in full, completed from reference TRBV29-1 and TRBJ1-4, reads SAVISQKPSRDICQRGTSLTIQCQVDSQVTMMFWYRQQPGQSLTLIATANQGSEATYESGFVIDKFPISRPNLTFSTLTVSNMSPEDSSIYLCSVLGVGGVSSEKLFFGSGTQLSVL.

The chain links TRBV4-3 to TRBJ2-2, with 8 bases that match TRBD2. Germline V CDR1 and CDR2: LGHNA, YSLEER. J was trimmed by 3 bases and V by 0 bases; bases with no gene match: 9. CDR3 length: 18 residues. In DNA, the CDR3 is TGCGCCAGCAGCCAAGACAGTTCGGGACTAGTTTACACCGGGGAGCTGTTTTTT. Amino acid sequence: CASSQDSSGLVYTGELFF.

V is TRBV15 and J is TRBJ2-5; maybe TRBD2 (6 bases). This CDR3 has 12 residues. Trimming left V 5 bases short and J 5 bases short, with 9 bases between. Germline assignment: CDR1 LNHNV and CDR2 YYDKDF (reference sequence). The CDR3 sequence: CATSPEGETQYF. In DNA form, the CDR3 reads TGTGCCACCAGCCCGGAGGGGGAGACCCAGTACTTC.

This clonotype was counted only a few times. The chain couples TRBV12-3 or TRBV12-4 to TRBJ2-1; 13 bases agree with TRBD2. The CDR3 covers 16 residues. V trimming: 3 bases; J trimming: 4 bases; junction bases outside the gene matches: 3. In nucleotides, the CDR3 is TGTGCCAGCAGTTTTTGGGGACTAGCGGGATACAATGAGCAGTTCTTC. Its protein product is CASSFWGLAGYNEQFF.

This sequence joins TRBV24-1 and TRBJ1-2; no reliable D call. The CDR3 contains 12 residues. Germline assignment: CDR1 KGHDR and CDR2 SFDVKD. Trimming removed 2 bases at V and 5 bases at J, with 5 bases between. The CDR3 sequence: CATSDSAYGYTF. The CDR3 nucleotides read TGTGCCACCAGTGATTCAGCGTATGGCTACACCTTC.

CDR3 loop: CSADPPGGRYNEQFF. The CDR3 coding sequence is TGCAGTGCGGACCCCCCGGGCGGGAGGTACAATGAGCAGTTCTTC. The V gene is TRBV20-1, the J gene TRBJ2-1; 8 nucleotides match TRBD2. Germline lookup yields CDR1 DFQATT and CDR2 SNEGSKA (reference sequence). J lost 4 bases, V lost 6 bases, and 11 bases had no gene match. CDR3 size: 15 residues.

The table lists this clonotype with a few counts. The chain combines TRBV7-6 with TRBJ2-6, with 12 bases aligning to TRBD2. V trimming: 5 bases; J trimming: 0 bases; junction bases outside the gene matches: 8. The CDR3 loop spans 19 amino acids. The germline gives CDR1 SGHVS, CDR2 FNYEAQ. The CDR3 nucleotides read TGTGCCAGCAGCCCTGGACTAGCGGGACATCGCTCTGGGGCCAACGTCCTGACTTTC. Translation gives CASSPGLAGHRSGANVLTF.

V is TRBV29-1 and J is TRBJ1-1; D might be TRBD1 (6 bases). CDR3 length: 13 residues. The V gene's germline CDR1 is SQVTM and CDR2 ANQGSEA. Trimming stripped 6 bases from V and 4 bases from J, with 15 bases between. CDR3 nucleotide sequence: TGCAGCGTCGCGGGACATTACATCACTGAAGCTTTCTTT. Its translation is CSVAGHYITEAFF.

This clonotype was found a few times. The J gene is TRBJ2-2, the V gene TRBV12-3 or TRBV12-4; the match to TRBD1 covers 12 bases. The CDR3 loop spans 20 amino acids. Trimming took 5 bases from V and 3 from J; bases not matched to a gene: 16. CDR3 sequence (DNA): TGTGCCAGCAGTCCCCTTTTTCCCGGGACAGGGGGCGCGCACACCGGGGAGCTGTTTTTT. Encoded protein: CASSPLFPGTGGAHTGELFF.

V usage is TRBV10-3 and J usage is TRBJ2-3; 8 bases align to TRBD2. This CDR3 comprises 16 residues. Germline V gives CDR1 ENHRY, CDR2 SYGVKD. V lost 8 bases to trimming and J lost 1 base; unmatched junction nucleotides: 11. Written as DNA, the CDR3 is TGTGCCATCCGCGATTCATTTAGCGGGGGCACAGATACGCAGTATTTT. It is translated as CAIRDSFSGGTDTQYF.

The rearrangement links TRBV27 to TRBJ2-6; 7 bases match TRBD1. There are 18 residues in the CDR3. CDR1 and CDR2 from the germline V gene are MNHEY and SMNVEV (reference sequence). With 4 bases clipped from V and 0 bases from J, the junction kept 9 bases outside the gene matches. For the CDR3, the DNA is TGTGCCAGCAGTTCTTACAGGGGATTTAGCTCTGGGGCCAACGTCCTGACTTTC. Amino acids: CASSSYRGFSSGANVLTF.

The CDR3 coding sequence is TGTGCCAGCAGCCAAGATTGGTTCAACGAGCAGTACTTC. Translated, it gives CASSQDWFNEQYF. V usage is TRBV14 and J usage is TRBJ2-7; D is undetermined. The V end lost 0 bases, the J end lost 5 bases, and 8 bases lay between the germline ends. This CDR3 spans 13 amino acids. Germline V gene lookup returns CDR1 SGHDN and CDR2 FVKESK.

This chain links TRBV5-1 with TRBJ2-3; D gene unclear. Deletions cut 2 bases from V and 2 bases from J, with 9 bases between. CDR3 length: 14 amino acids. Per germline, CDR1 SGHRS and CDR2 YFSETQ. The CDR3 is CASSFNWDTDTQYF. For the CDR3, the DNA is TGCGCCAGCAGCTTCAATTGGGACACAGATACGCAGTATTTT.

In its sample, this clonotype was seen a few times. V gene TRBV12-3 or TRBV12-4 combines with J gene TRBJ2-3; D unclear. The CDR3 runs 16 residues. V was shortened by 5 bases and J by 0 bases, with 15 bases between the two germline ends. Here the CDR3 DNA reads TGTGCCAGCAGTCAAGGGTGGTGGGTGAGCACAGATACGCAGTATTTT. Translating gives CASSQGWWVSTDTQYF.

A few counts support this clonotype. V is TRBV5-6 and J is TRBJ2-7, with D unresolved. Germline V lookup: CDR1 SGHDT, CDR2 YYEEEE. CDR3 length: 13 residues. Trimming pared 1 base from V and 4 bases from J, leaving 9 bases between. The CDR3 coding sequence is TGTGCCAGCAGCTTGTATGTGGAGTACGAGCAGTACTTC. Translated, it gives CASSLYVEYEQYF. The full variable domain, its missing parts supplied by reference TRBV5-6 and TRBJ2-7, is DAGVTQSPTHLIKTRGQQVTLRCSPKSGHDTVSWYQQALGQGPQFIFQYYEEEERQRGNFPDRFSGHQFPNYSSELNVNALLLGDSALYLCASSLYVEYEQYFGPGTRLTVT.

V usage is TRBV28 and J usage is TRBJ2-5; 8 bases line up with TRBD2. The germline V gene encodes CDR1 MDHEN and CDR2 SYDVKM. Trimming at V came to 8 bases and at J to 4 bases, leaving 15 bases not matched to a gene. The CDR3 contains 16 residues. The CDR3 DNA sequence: TGTGCCAGCGACCCAAGCGGGAGAGGCGGGCGAGAGACCCAGTACTTC. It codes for CASDPSGRGGRETQYF. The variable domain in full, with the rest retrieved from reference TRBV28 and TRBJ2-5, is DVKVTQSSRYLVKRTGEKVFLECVQDMDHENMFWYRQDPGLGLRLIYFSYDVKMKEKGDIPEGYSVSREKKERFSLILESASTNQTSMYLCASDPSGRGGRETQYFGPGTRLLVL.

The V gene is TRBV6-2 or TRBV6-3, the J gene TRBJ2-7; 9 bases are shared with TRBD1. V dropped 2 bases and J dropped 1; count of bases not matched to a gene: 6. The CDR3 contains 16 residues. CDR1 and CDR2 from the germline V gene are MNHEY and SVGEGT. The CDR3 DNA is TGTGCCAGCAGTTACGTTTTTGGACAGGGGTCCTACGAGCAGTACTTC. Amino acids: CASSYVFGQGSYEQYF.

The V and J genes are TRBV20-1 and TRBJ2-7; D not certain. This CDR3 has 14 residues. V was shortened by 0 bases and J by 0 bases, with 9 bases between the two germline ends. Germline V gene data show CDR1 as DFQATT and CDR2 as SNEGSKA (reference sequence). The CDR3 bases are TGCAGTGCTAGAGAGGGCAGCTCCTCCTACGAGCAGTACTTC. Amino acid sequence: CSAREGSSSYEQYF.

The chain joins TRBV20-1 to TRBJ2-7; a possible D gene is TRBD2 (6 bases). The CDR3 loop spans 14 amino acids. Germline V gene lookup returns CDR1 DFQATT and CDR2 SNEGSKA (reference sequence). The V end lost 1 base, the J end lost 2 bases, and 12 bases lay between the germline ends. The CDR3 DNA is TGCAGTGCTAGAGTGCCAGGGAGGACCTACGAGCAGTACTTC. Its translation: CSARVPGRTYEQYF.

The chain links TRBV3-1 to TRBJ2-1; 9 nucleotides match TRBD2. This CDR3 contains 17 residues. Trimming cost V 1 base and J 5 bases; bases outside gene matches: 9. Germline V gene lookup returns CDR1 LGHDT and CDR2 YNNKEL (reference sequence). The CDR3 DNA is TGTGCCAGCAGCCAAGCAGTCCGGACTAGCGTAGACAATGAGCAGTTCTTC. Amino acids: CASSQAVRTSVDNEQFF.

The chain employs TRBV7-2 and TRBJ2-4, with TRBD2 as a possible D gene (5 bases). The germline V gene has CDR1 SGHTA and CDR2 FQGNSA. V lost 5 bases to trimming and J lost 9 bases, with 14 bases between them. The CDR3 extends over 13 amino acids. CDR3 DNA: TGTGCCAGCAGCCCTGACTATGGGTCCATTCAGTACTTC. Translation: CASSPDYGSIQYF.

The DNA of the CDR3 is TGCAGCGCCGGGACAGGGGTCACCGGGGAGCTGTTTTTT. Its translation: CSAGTGVTGELFF. This sequence joins TRBV29-1 and TRBJ2-2; 10 bases fit TRBD1. V gave up 7 bases and J gave up 4 bases; unmatched junction bases: 3. Germline-derived CDR1 and CDR2 are SQVTM and ANQGSEA. The CDR3 consists of 13 residues.

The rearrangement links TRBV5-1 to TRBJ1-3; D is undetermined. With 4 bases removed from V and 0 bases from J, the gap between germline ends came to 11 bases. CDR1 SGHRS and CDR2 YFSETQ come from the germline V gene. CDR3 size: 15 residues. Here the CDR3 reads CASSRTADSGNTIYF. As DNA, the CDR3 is TGCGCCAGCAGCCGCACCGCTGACTCTGGAAACACCATATATTTT.

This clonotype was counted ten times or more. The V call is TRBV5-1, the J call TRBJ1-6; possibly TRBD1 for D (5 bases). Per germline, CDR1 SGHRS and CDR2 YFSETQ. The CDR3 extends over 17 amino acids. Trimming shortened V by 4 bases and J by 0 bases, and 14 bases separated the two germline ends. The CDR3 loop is CASSDPTGGSYNSPLHF. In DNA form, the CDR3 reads TGCGCCAGCAGCGACCCCACAGGAGGCTCCTATAATTCACCCCTCCACTTT.

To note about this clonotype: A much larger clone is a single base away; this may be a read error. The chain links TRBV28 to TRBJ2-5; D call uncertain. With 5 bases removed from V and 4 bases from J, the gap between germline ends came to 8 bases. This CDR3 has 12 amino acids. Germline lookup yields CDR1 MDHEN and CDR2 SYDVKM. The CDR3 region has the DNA TGTGCCAGCAGTGCCCGACCAGAGACCCAGTACTTC. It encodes CASSARPETQYF. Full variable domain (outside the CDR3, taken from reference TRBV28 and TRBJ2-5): DVKVTQSSRYLVKRTGEKVFLECVQDMDHENMFWYRQDPGLGLRLIYFSYDVKMKEKGDIPEGYSVSREKKERFSLILESASTNQTSMYLCASSARPETQYFGPGTRLLVL.

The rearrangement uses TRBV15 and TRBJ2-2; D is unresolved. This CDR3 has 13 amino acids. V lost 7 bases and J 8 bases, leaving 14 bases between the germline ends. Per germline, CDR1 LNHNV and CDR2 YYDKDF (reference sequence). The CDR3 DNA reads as TGTGCCACCATCAAAGATATAGAAGGGGAGCTGTTTTTT. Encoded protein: CATIKDIEGELFF.

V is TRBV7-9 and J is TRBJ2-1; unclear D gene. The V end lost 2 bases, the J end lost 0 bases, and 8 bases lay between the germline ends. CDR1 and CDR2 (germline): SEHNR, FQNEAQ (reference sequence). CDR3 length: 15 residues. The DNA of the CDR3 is TGTGCCAGCAGCTTACAGGAAGGCTCCTACAATGAGCAGTTCTTC. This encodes CASSLQEGSYNEQFF.